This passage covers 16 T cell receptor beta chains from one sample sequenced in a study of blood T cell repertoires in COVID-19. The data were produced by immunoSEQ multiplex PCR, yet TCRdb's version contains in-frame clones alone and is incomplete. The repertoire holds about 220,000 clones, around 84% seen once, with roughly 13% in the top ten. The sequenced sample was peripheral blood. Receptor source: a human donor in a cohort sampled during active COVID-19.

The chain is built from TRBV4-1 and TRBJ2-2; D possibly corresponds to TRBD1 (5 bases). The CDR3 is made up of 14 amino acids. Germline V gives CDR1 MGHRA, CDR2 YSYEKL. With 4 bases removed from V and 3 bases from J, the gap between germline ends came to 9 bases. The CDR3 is CASSRQTDTGELFF. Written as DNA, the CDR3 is TGCGCCAGCAGCCGCCAGACAGACACCGGGGAGCTGTTTTTT.

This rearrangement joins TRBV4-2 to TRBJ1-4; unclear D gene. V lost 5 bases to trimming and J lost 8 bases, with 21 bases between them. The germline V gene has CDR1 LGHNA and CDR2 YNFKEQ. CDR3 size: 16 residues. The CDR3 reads CASSSPAGTPREKLFF. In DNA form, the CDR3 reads TGTGCCAGCAGCTCCCCCGCCGGTACCCCCCGGGAAAAACTGTTTTTT.

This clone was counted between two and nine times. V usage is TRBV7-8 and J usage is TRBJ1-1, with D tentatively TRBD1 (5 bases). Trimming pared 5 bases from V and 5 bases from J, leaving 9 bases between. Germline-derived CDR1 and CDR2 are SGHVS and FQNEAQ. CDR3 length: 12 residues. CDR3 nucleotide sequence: TGTGCCAGCAGCCCCCGGGGGACTGAAGCTTTCTTT. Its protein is CASSPRGTEAFF.

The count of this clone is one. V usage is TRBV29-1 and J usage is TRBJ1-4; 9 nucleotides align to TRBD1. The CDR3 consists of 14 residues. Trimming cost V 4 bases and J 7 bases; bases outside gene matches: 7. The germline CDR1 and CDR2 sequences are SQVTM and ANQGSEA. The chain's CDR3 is CSVAGTGTGEKLFF. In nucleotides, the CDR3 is TGCAGCGTTGCCGGGACAGGGACGGGTGAAAAACTGTTTTTT.

DNA of the CDR3: TGTGCCAGCAGGGGGGACAGGGGGCCCTTCACTGGGGCCAACGTCCTGACTTTC. It translates to CASRGDRGPFTGANVLTF. This chain links TRBV28 with TRBJ2-6; 12 bases are shared with TRBD1. The CDR3 runs 18 residues. Germline CDR1 MDHEN, CDR2 SYDVKM. V was pared by 6 bases and J by 2 bases, with 8 bases of the junction left unmatched.

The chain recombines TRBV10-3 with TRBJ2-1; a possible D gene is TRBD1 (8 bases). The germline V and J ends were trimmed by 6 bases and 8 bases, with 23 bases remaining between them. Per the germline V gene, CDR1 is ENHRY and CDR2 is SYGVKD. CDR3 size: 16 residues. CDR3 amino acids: CAIRQGGIELLDEQFF. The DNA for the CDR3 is TGTGCCATCAGACAGGGGGGGATTGAGTTGCTCGATGAGCAGTTCTTC.

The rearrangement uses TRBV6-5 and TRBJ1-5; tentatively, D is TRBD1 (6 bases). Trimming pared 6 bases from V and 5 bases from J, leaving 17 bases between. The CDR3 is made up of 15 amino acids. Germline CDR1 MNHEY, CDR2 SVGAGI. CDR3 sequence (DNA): TGTGCCAGCAGATCGGACCTGGGGGCGTATCAGCCCCAGCATTTT. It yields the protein CASRSDLGAYQPQHF.

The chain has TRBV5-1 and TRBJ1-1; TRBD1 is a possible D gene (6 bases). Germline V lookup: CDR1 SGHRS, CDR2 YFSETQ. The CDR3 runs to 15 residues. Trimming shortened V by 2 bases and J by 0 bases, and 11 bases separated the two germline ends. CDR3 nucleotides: TGCGCCAGCAGCTTCCGGACAGAATTGAACACTGAAGCTTTCTTT. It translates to CASSFRTELNTEAFF.

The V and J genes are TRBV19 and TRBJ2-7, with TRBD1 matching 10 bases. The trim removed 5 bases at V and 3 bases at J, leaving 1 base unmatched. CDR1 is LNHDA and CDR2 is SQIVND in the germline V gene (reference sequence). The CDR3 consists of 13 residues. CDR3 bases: TGTGCCAGTAGTCGGACAGGGGGCTACGAGCAGTACTTC. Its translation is CASSRTGGYEQYF.

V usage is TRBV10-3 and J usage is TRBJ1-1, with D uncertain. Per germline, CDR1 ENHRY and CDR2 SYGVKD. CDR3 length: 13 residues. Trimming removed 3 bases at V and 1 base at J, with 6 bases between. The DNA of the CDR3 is TGTGCCATCAGTGACCGGTCGAACACTGAAGCTTTCTTT. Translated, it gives CAISDRSNTEAFF.

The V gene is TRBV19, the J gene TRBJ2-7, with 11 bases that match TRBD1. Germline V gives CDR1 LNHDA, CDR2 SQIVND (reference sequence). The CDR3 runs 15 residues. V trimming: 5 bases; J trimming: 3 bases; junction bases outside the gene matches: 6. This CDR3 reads CASSPRTGGFYEQYF. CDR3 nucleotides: TGTGCCAGTAGTCCTAGGACAGGGGGCTTCTACGAGCAGTACTTC.

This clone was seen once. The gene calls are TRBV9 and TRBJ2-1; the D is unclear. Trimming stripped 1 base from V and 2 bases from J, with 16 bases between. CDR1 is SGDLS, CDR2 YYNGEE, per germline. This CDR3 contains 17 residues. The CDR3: CASSVFSTPAPYNEQFF. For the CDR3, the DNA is TGTGCCAGCAGCGTATTCTCAACCCCCGCGCCCTACAATGAGCAGTTCTTC. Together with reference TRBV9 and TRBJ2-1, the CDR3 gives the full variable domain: DSGVTQTPKHLITATGQRVTLRCSPRSGDLSVYWYQQSLDQGLQFLIQYYNGEERAKGNILERFSAQQFPDLHSELNLSSLELGDSALYFCASSVFSTPAPYNEQFFGPGTRLTVL.

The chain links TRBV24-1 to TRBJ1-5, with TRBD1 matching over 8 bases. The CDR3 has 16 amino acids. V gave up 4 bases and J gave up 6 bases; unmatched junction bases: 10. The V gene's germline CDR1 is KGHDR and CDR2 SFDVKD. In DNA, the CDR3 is TGTGCCACCAGTGACCCATCCGCAGGGGGCGGTCAGCCCCAGCATTTT. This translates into CATSDPSAGGGQPQHF.

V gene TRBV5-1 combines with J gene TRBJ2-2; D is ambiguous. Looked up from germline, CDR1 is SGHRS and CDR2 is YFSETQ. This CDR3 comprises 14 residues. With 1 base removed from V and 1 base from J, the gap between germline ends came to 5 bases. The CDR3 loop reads CASSLSLNTGELFF. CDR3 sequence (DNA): TGCGCCAGCAGCTTGTCCCTGAACACCGGGGAGCTGTTTTTT.

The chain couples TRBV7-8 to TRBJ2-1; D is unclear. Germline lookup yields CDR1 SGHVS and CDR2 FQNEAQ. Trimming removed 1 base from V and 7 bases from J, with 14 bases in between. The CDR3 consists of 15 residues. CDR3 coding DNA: TGTGCCAGCAGCTTAGACTCCTCACGAGATAATGAGCAGTTCTTC. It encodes CASSLDSSRDNEQFF.

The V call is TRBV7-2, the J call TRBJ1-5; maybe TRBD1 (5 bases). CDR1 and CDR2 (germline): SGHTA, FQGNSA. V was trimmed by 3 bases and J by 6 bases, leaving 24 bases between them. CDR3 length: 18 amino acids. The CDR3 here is CASSLSPIIGAHTQPQHF. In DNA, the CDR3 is TGTGCCAGCAGCTTGAGCCCGATAATTGGGGCGCATACTCAGCCCCAGCATTTT.